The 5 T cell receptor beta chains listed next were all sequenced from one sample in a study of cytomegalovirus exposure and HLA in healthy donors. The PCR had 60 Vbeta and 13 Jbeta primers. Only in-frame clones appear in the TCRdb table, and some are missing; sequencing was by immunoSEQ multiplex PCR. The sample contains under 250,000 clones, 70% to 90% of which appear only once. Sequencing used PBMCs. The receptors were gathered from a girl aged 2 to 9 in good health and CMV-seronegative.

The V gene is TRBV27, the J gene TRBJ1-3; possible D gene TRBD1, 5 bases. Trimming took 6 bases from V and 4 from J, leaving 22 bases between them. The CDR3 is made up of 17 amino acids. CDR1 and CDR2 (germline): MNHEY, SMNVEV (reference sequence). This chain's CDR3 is CASRQFSVSGDGNTIYF. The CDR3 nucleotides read TGTGCCAGCAGACAATTTTCGGTCTCGGGGGACGGAAACACCATATATTTT.

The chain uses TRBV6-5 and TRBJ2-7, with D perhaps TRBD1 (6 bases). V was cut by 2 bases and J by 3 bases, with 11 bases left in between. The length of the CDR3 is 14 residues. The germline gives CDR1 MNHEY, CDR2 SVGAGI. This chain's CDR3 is CASSYKGQLYEQYF. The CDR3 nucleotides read TGTGCCAGCAGTTACAAAGGACAGCTCTACGAGCAGTACTTC.

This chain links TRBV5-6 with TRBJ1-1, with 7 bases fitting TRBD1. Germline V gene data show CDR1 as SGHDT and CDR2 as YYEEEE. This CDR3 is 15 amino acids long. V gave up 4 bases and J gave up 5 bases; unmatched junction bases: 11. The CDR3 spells CASSVGVGRGTEAFF. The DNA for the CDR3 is TGTGCCAGCAGCGTCGGGGTGGGCAGGGGGACTGAAGCTTTCTTT.

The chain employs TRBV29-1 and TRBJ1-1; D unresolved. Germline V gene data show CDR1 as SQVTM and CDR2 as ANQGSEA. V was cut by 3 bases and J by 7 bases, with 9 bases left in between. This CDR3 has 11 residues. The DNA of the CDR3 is TGCAGCGTTGATAGGAGGAGTGAAGCTTTCTTT. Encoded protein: CSVDRRSEAFF.

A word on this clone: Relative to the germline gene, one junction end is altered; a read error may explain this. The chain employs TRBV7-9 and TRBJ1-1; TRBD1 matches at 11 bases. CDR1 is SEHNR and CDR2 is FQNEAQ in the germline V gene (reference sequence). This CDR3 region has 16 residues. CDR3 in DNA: TGTTCCAGCAGCGTGGGACAGGGGGGGACGAACACTGAAGCTTTCTTT. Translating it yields CSSSVGQGGTNTEAFF.